The 12 T cell receptor beta chains given below trace back to one sample, sequenced in a study of resident and recirculating memory T cells in vitiligo. Sequencing used immunoSEQ multiplex PCR; TCRdb keeps in-frame clones, though not all of them. This sample has tens of thousands of clones; just over 90% occur once, and the top ten carry roughly 5%. The sample taken for sequencing was blood. All receptors derive from a male donor with vitiligo.

This clone was seen a single time. The V call is TRBV27, the J call TRBJ2-3; 8 nucleotides line up with TRBD2. Germline assignment: CDR1 MNHEY and CDR2 SMNVEV (reference sequence). CDR3 length: 17 amino acids. After removal of 5 bases from V and 0 bases from J, the junction contained 10 bases not matched to a gene. CDR3 loop: CASSPSGGVPSTDTQYF. CDR3 in DNA: TGTGCCAGCAGTCCCTCCGGGGGGGTTCCTAGCACAGATACGCAGTATTTT.

The V gene is TRBV19, the J gene TRBJ2-1, with 9 nucleotides matching TRBD2. The CDR3 spans 15 residues. CDR1 and CDR2 from the germline V gene are LNHDA and SQIVND (reference sequence). V shed 9 bases, J shed 9 bases, and the junction held 15 bases outside the gene matches. CDR3 sequence (DNA): TGTGCCAGCAACCCTAGCGCGGGAGGGCCCAGTGAGCAGTTCTTC. Protein product: CASNPSAGGPSEQFF.

The rearrangement uses TRBV4-1 and TRBJ2-1; TRBD2 agrees at 7 bases. The CDR3 sequence is 17 residues long. CDR1 and CDR2 from the germline V gene are MGHRA and YSYEKL. The ends lost 4 bases at V and 5 bases at J; junction bases unmatched: 14. The CDR3 DNA reads as TGCGCCAGCAGCCGGGGGGAGGGGAGCGGCATACACAATGAGCAGTTCTTC. Translation gives CASSRGEGSGIHNEQFF.

CDR3 sequence reads: CASSPAEKQYF. In DNA form, the CDR3 reads TGTGCCAGCTCACCCGCGGAGAAGCAGTACTTC. The chain carries TRBV18 and TRBJ2-7; no firm D call. From germline, CDR1 is KGHSH and CDR2 LQKENI. The CDR3 covers 11 residues. With 3 bases removed from V and 8 bases from J, the gap between germline ends came to 8 bases.

The chain carries TRBV27 and TRBJ1-2, with a tentative D call TRBD1 (5 bases). This CDR3 comprises 14 residues. The V gene lost 7 bases and the J gene lost 0 bases, with 12 bases spanning the gap. Germline CDR1 MNHEY, CDR2 SMNVEV (reference sequence). The chain's CDR3 is CASKIGGANYGYTF. CDR3 bases: TGTGCCAGCAAAATTGGGGGGGCTAACTATGGCTACACCTTC.

The chain couples TRBV5-1 to TRBJ2-7; D not resolved. The ends were cut back, 7 bases at V and 2 bases at J, with 10 bases in the middle. The CDR3 spans 12 residues. Per the germline V gene, CDR1 is SGHRS and CDR2 is YFSETQ. CDR3 in amino acids: CASRLEPYEQYF. The CDR3 DNA follows: TGCGCCAGCCGGCTGGAGCCCTACGAGCAGTACTTC.

As for this clone: This same CDR3 is encoded by further DNA sequences in the sample. This chain uses TRBV7-2 with TRBJ2-7, with TRBD2 matching 13 bases. V shed 1 base, J shed 7 bases, and the junction held 4 bases outside the gene matches. Germline V gene data show CDR1 as SGHTA and CDR2 as FQGNSA. The CDR3 sequence is 15 residues long. This chain's CDR3 is CASSLELAGGSEQYF. CDR3 DNA: TGTGCCAGCAGCTTAGAACTAGCGGGAGGGAGTGAGCAGTACTTC.

The rearrangement joins TRBV10-1 to TRBJ2-2; D is possibly TRBD2 (6 bases). V lost 4 bases and J lost 7, with 13 bases in between. CDR1 and CDR2 from the germline V gene are WNHNN and SYGVQD (reference sequence). The CDR3 runs to 14 residues. The CDR3 nucleotides read TGCGCCAGCAGTGGTCGACGGAGGGGCGGGGAGCTGTTTTTT. As protein: CASSGRRRGGELFF.

The J gene is TRBJ2-7, the V gene TRBV18, with a weak D call TRBD2 (7 bases). The CDR3 is 14 amino acids. Trimming cost V 6 bases and J 4 bases, with 16 bases left between them. Germline V gene sequence: CDR1 KGHSH, CDR2 LQKENI. CDR3 DNA: TGTGCCAGCTCCCGAGGGGGGGTACAGTACGAGCAGTACTTC. This sequence encodes CASSRGGVQYEQYF.

A single count supports this clone. V gene TRBV5-1 combines with J gene TRBJ2-7; tentatively, D is TRBD2 (5 bases). Trimming removed 4 bases at V and 2 bases at J, with 10 bases between. This CDR3 region has 13 residues. The germline gives CDR1 SGHRS, CDR2 YFSETQ. CDR3 nucleotides: TGCGCCAGCAGCCTTAGCGCTGCCTACGAGCAGTACTTC. Amino acids: CASSLSAAYEQYF.

The genes are TRBV5-4 and TRBJ2-5, with 8 bases fitting TRBD2. This CDR3 contains 15 residues. Germline V gives CDR1 SGHNT, CDR2 YYREEE (reference sequence). Trimming removed 5 bases from V and 2 bases from J; junction bases left unmatched: 8. The CDR3 nucleotides read TGTGCCAGCAGGCTCCGGGGGGGGGATCAAGAGACCCAGTACTTC. It specifies CASRLRGGDQETQYF.

For the CDR3, the DNA is TGTGCCAGTAGTGTGGGGACTAGCGGACAAGAGACCCAGTACTTC. Its protein product is CASSVGTSGQETQYF. The genes are TRBV19 and TRBJ2-5; TRBD2 agrees at 11 bases. The CDR3 covers 15 residues. J lost 2 bases, V lost 5 bases, and 4 bases had no gene match. CDR1 LNHDA and CDR2 SQIVND come from the germline V gene (reference sequence).